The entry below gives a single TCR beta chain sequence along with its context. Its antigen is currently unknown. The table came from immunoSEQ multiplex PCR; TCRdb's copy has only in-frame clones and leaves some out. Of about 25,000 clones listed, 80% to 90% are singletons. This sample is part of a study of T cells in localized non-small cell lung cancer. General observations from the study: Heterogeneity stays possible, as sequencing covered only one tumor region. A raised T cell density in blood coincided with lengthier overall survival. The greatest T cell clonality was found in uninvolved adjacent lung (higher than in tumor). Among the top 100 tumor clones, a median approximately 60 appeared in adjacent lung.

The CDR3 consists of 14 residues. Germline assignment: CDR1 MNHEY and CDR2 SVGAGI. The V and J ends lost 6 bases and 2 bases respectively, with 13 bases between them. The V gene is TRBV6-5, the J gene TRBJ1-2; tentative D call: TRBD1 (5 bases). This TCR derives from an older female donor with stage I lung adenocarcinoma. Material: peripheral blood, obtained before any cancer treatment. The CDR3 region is CASSGGASNYGYTF. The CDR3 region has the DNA TGTGCCAGCAGCGGTGGGGCTTCAAACTATGGCTACACCTTC.